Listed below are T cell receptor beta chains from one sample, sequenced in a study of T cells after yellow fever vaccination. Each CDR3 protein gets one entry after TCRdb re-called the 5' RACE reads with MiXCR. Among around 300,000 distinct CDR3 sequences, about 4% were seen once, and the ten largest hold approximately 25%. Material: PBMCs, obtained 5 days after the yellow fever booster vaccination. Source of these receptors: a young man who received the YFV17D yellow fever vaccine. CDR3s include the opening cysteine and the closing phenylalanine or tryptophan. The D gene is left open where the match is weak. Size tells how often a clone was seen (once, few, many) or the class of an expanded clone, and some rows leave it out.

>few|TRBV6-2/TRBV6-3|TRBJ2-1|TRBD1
CASRTTGGEQFF
TGTGCCAGCAGAACAACAGGGGGAGAGCAGTTCTTC
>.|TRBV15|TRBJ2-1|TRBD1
CATSRGDRAYNEQFF
TGTGCCACCAGCAGAGGGGACAGAGCCTACAATGAGCAGTTCTTC
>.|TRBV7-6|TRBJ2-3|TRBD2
CASSTSLAGPLPTTDTQYF
TGTGCCAGCAGTACCTCACTAGCGGGGCCTCTCCCCACCACAGATACGCAGTATTTT
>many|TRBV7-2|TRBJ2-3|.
CASSISSGTDTQYF
TGTGCCAGCAGCATCAGTAGCGGTACAGATACGCAGTATTTT
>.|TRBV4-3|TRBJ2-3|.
CASSQRRSTDTQYF
TGCGCCAGCAGCCAAAGGAGGAGCACAGATACGCAGTATTTT
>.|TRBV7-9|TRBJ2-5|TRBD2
CASSLLAGDETQYF
TGTGCCAGCAGCTTGCTAGCGGGGGACGAGACCCAGTACTTC
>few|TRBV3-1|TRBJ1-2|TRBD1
CASSPQGQAPYGYTF
TGTGCCAGCAGCCCTCAGGGACAGGCTCCCTATGGCTACACCTTC
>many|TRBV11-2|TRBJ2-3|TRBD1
CASSPAGQVMADTQYF
TGTGCCAGCAGCCCGGCGGGACAGGTCATGGCAGATACGCAGTATTTT
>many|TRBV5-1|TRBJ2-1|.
CASQALSSYNEQFF
TGCGCCAGCCAGGCCCTGAGCTCCTACAATGAGCAGTTCTTC
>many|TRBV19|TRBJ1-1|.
CASSIESGTEAFF
TGTGCCAGTAGTATAGAGTCAGGGACTGAAGCTTTCTTT
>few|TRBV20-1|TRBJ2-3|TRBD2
CSAREGRGEGTDTQYF
TGCAGTGCTAGAGAGGGGCGGGGGGAAGGAACAGATACGCAGTATTTT
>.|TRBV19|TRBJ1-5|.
CASSISQGGNQPQHF
TGTGCCAGTAGTATAAGTCAGGGTGGCAATCAGCCCCAGCATTTT
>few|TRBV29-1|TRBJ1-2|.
CSVDFWGTDRRDYTF
TGCAGCGTTGATTTCTGGGGGACCGACAGGCGGGACTACACCTTC
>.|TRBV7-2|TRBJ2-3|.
CASSRATDYSTDTQYF
TGTGCCAGCAGCCGGGCGACAGATTATTCCACAGATACGCAGTATTTT
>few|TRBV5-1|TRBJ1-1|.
CASSLESDTEAFF
TGCGCCAGCAGCTTGGAGTCAGACACTGAAGCTTTCTTT
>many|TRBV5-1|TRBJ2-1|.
CASSLEGSGGNNEQFF
TGCGCCAGCAGCTTGGAAGGGTCGGGCGGAAACAATGAGCAGTTCTTC
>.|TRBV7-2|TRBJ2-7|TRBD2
CASSPVAGGPYEQYF
TGTGCCAGCAGCCCTGTCGCGGGGGGGCCCTACGAGCAGTACTTC
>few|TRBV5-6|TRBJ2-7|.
CASSLTGLEQYF
TGTGCCAGCAGCTTGACAGGGCTAGAGCAGTACTTC
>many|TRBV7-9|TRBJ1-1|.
CASRERDTEAFF
TGTGCCAGCAGAGAGAGGGACACTGAAGCTTTCTTT
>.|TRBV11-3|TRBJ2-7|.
CASSLYRDHEQYF
TGTGCCAGCAGCTTATACAGGGACCACGAGCAGTACTTC
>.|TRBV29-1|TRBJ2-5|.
CSVDRGGETQYF
TGCAGCGTTGATCGAGGGGGAGAGACCCAGTACTTC
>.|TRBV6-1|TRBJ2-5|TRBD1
CASSEDGTGWREETQYF
TGTGCCAGCAGTGAGGACGGGACAGGATGGAGGGAAGAGACCCAGTACTTC
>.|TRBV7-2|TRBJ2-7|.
CASSFRDLDEQYF
TGTGCCAGCAGCTTCCGGGACCTAGACGAGCAGTACTTC
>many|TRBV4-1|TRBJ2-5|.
CASSQEGYQETQYF
TGCGCCAGCAGCCAAGAAGGTTACCAAGAGACCCAGTACTTC
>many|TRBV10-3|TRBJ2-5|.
CAIPPPVF
TGTGCCATCCCCCCCCCGGTGTTC
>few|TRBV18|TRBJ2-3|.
CASSLTRRGTDTQYF
TGTGCCAGCTCACTTACTAGAAGGGGCACAGATACGCAGTATTTT
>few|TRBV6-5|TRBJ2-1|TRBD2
CASSLRLADYNEQFF
TGTGCCAGCAGTTTAAGACTAGCTGATTACAATGAGCAGTTCTTC
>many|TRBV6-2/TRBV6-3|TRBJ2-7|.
CASGRRYEQYF
TGTGCCAGCGGCAGGCGCTACGAGCAGTACTTC
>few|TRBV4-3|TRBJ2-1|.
CASSQAAVANEQFF
TGCGCCAGCAGCCAGGCCGCAGTCGCAAATGAGCAGTTCTTC
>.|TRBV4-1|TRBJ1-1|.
CASSQGLRNTEAFF
TGCGCCAGCAGCCAGGGACTGAGGAACACTGAAGCTTTCTTT
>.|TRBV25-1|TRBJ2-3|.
CASSEGWASLQYF
TGTGCCAGCAGTGAAGGCTGGGCTAGTCTGCAGTATTTT
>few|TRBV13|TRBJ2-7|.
CASSLKGSSYEQYF
TGTGCCAGCAGCTTAAAGGGGTCCTCCTACGAGCAGTACTTC
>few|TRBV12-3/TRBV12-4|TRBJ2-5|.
CASSRLRGGAKETQYF
TGTGCCAGCAGCCGCCTGAGAGGGGGAGCAAAAGAGACCCAGTACTTC
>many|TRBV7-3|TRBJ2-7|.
CASSLSAGPYEQYF
TGTGCCAGCAGCTTATCAGCGGGCCCCTACGAGCAGTACTTC
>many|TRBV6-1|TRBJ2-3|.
CASSEAEASTDTQYF
TGTGCCAGCAGTGAAGCAGAGGCTAGCACAGATACGCAGTATTTT
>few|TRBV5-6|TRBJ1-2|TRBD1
CASESVGGSNGYTF
TGTGCCAGCGAAAGCGTAGGGGGCTCGAATGGCTACACCTTC
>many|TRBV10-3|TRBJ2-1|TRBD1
CALRTGGNEQFF
TGTGCCCTGAGGACAGGGGGCAATGAGCAGTTCTTC
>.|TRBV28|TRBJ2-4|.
CASSLGASGIQYF
TGTGCCAGCAGTCTAGGGGCCTCGGGCATTCAGTACTTC
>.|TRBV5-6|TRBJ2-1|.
CASSLKVVLYGNEQFF
TGTGCCAGCAGCTTGAAAGTTGTATTATACGGAAATGAGCAGTTCTTC
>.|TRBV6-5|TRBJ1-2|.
CASSYSAVTISGYTF
TGTGCCAGCAGTTATAGTGCCGTAACTATTAGCGGCTACACCTTC
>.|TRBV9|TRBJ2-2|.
CASSVSGTGELFF
TGTGCCAGCAGCGTATCGGGAACCGGGGAGCTGTTTTTT
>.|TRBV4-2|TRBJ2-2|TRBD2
CASSRNGGVNTGELFF
TGTGCCAGCAGCCGGAACGGGGGGGTGAACACCGGGGAGCTGTTTTTT
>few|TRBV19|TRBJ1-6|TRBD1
CASSTDRVPSPLHF
TGTGCCAGTAGTACTGACAGGGTCCCATCACCCCTCCACTTT
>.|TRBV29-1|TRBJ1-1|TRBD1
CSVPGQGGTEAFF
TGCAGCGTCCCGGGACAGGGAGGCACTGAAGCTTTCTTT
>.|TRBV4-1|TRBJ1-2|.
CASSQDRGTRGYTF
TGCGCCAGCAGCCAAGATAGAGGGACTCGTGGCTACACCTTC
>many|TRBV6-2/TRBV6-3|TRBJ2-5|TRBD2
CASSHLGLALQETQYF
TGTGCCAGCAGTCACCTCGGACTAGCCCTACAAGAGACCCAGTACTTC
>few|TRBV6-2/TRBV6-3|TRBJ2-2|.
CASSYAAGTNGELFF
TGTGCCAGCAGTTACGCCGCCGGGACCAACGGGGAGCTGTTTTTT
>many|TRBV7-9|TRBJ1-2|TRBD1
CASSLTGDGYTF
TGTGCCAGCAGCTTGACAGGGGATGGCTACACCTTC
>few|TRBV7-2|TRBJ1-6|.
CASSLGSIQGHNSPLHF
TGTGCCAGCAGCTTGGGGTCCATACAGGGCCATAATTCACCCCTCCACTTT